The present T cell receptor (beta chain) was sequenced within a study of a mutant IDH1 vaccine in newly diagnosed glioma. There are 15 residues in the CDR3. From germline, CDR1 is SGHTA and CDR2 FQGNSA. The V end was cut by 3 bases, the J end by 3 bases, with 15 bases between. TCRdb keeps only in-frame clones here, not all; method: immunoSEQ multiplex PCR. This sample has approximately 16,000 clones, with roughly 96% found just once. Time point denoted: baseline, week 1 (first vaccination visit). Noted treatment: pre-vaccination baseline after standard-of-care therapy. The V gene is TRBV7-2, the J gene TRBJ2-7; D gene ambiguous. The sequence derives from a woman between 18 and 29 years old with glioma. Some clones in this sample may be carry-over from other donors' samples. This specimen consisted of peripheral blood mononuclear cells (PBMCs), obtained from a glioma patient treated with radiotherapy, temozolomide or both. Here the CDR3 reads CASSFRGSVGYEQYF. CDR3 bases: TGTGCCAGCAGCTTCCGTGGCTCCGTGGGCTACGAGCAGTACTTC.